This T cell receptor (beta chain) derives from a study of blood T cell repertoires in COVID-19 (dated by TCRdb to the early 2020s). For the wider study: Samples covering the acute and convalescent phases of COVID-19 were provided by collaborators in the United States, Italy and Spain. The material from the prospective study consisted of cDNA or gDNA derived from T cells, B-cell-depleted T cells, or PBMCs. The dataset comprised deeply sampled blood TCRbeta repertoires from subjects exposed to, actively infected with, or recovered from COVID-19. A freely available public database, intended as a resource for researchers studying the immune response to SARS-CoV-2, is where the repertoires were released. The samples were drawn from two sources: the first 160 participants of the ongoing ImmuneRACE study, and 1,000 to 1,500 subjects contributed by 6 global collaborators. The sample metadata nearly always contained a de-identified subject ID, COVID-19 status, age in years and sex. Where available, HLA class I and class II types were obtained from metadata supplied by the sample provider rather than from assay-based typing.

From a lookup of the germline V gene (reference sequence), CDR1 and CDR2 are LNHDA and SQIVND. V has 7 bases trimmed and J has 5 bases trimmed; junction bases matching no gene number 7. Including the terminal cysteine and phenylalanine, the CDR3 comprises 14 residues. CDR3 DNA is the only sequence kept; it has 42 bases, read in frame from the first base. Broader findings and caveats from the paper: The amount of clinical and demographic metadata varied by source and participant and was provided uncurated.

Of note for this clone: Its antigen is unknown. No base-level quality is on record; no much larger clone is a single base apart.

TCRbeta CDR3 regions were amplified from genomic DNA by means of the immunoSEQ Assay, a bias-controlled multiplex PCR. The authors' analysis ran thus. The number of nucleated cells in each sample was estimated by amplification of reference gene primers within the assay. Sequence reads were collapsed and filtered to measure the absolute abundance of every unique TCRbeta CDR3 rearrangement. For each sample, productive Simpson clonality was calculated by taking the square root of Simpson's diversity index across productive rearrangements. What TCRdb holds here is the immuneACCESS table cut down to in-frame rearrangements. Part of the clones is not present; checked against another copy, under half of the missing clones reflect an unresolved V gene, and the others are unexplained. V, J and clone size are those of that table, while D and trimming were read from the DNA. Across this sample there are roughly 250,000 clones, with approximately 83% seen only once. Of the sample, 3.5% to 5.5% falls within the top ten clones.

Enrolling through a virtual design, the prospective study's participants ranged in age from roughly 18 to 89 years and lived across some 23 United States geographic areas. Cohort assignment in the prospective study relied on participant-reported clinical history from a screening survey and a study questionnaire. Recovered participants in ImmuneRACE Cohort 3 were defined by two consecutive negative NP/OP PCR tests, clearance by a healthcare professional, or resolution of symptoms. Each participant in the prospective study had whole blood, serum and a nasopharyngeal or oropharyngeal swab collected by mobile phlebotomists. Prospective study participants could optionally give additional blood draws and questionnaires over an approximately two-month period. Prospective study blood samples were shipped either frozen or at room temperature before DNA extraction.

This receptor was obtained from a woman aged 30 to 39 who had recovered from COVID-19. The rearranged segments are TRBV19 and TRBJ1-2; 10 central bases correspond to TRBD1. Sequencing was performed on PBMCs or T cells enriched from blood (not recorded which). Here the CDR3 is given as CASNPGQGPYGYTF. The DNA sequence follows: TGTGCCAGTAACCCGGGACAGGGGCCGTATGGCTACACCTTC.